The 20 T cell receptor beta chains below come from one sample, sequenced in a study of blood T cell repertoires in COVID-19. Data came from immunoSEQ multiplex PCR; TCRdb stores just in-frame clones and leaves some out. The table shows around 140,000 clones, with around 84% occurring only once. The specimen sequenced was peripheral blood. The origin of the receptors is a human donor with acute or convalescent COVID-19. The donor label of this sample is uncertain.

V gene TRBV6-2 or TRBV6-3 combines with J gene TRBJ2-7, with a possible D match to TRBD2 (5 bases). Germline V gene sequence: CDR1 MNHEY, CDR2 SVGEGT. This CDR3 has 12 amino acids. V was pared by 2 bases and J by 4 bases, with 6 bases between. The CDR3 loop is CASSYRGYEQYF. CDR3 coding DNA: TGTGCCAGCAGTTACCGGGGTTACGAGCAGTACTTC.

This chain connects TRBV3-1 (or the pseudogene TRBV3-2) to TRBJ2-7, with 11 positions matching TRBD2. V dropped 1 base and J dropped 2; count of bases not matched to a gene: 10. Per the germline V gene, CDR1 is LGHDT and CDR2 is YNNKEL (reference sequence). CDR3 size: 18 residues. CDR3: CASSQGLAGGRATYEQYF. In DNA, the CDR3 is TGTGCCAGCAGCCAAGGGCTAGCGGGGGGCCGGGCCACCTACGAGCAGTACTTC.

The chain recombines TRBV19 with TRBJ1-2; D possibly corresponds to TRBD1 (6 bases). The CDR3 sequence is 14 residues long. In germline, CDR1 is LNHDA, CDR2 SQIVND (reference sequence). Deletions cut 4 bases from V and 2 bases from J, with 11 bases between. The CDR3 spells CASSTPQGNYGYTF. The CDR3 nucleotides read TGTGCCAGTAGTACACCGCAGGGGAACTATGGCTACACCTTC.

The V call is TRBV6-5, the J call TRBJ1-5; TRBD1 is a possible D gene (5 bases). The CDR3 runs to 14 residues. Germline CDR1 is MNHEY and CDR2 is SVGAGI. Trimming left V 8 bases short and J 4 bases short, with 15 bases between. The CDR3, as DNA: TGTGCCAGCCTACCGACAGATTGGAATCAGCCCCAGCATTTT. This codes for CASLPTDWNQPQHF.

The chain uses TRBV28 and TRBJ2-3; a possible D gene is TRBD2 (6 bases). The CDR3 length is 18 residues. The V and J ends lost 3 bases and 4 bases respectively, with 23 bases between them. Germline lookup yields CDR1 MDHEN and CDR2 SYDVKM. The CDR3 sequence: CASSLRDGASEEADTQYF. In DNA form, the CDR3 reads TGTGCCAGCAGTTTGCGGGACGGGGCCTCGGAGGAGGCAGATACGCAGTATTTT.

The gene calls are TRBV5-1 and TRBJ2-2; unclear D gene. The germline V gene encodes CDR1 SGHRS and CDR2 YFSETQ. CDR3 length: 15 amino acids. The V end lost 2 bases, the J end lost 4 bases, and 12 bases lay between the germline ends. The DNA of the CDR3 is TGCGCCAGCAGCTTTGAGGTGTCGGTCACCGGGGAGCTGTTTTTT. Translating it yields CASSFEVSVTGELFF. Using reference TRBV5-1 and TRBJ2-2 for the parts outside the CDR3, the full variable domain is KAGVTQTPRYLIKTRGQQVTLSCSPISGHRSVSWYQQTPGQGLQFLFEYFSETQRNKGNFPGRFSGRQFSNSRSEMNVSTLELGDSALYLCASSFEVSVTGELFFGEGSRLTVL.

In nucleotides, the CDR3 is TGTGCCAGCAGTGAATTGAGTAGTCTTACCTACGAGCAGTACGTC. The encoded protein is CASSELSSLTYEQYV. The chain has TRBV6-1 and TRBJ2-7; D not resolved. CDR3 length: 15 residues. Germline V lookup: CDR1 MNHNS, CDR2 SASEGT. V was clipped by 2 bases and J by 2 bases, with 13 bases between them.

The gene calls are TRBV6-5 and TRBJ1-4; no firm D call. Germline V CDR1 and CDR2: MNHEY, SVGAGI. This CDR3 region has 15 residues. V was cut by 0 bases and J by 7 bases, with 12 bases left in between. The CDR3 DNA sequence: TGTGCCAGCAGTTACTCTTCCTATGCGAGTGAAAAACTGTTTTTT. Protein sequence: CASSYSSYASEKLFF.

The chain is built from TRBV11-1 and TRBJ1-4; 9 positions match TRBD1. This CDR3 region has 14 residues. Germline assignment: CDR1 SGHAT and CDR2 FQDESV (reference sequence). V shed 5 bases, J shed 4 bases, and the junction held 2 bases outside the gene matches. The CDR3 sequence is CASSPGQGNEKLFF. The CDR3 bases are TGTGCCAGCAGCCCGGGACAGGGTAATGAAAAACTGTTTTTT.

This chain links TRBV14 with TRBJ1-1; possibly TRBD1 for D (5 bases). Looked up from germline, CDR1 is SGHDN and CDR2 is FVKESK. Trimming shortened V by 1 base and J by 3 bases, and 12 bases separated the two germline ends. This CDR3 comprises 15 residues. The CDR3 protein is CASSQGAGFYTEAFF. The CDR3, as DNA: TGTGCCAGCAGCCAAGGGGCAGGGTTTTACACTGAAGCTTTCTTT.

This chain links TRBV4-3 with TRBJ2-5; D is possibly TRBD2 (6 bases). CDR3 length equals 19 residues. Per germline, CDR1 LGHNA and CDR2 YSLEER. V lost 2 bases to trimming and J lost 4 bases, with 26 bases between them. CDR3 loop: CASSQRLAGSLARAETQYF. The CDR3 coding sequence is TGCGCCAGCAGCCAACGGCTGGCTGGTTCCCTAGCGAGGGCAGAGACCCAGTACTTC.

V is TRBV27 and J is TRBJ1-4; D uncertain. CDR1 MNHEY and CDR2 SMNVEV come from the germline V gene (reference sequence). This CDR3 comprises 14 residues. V lost 7 bases and J lost 5, with 14 bases in between. This chain's CDR3 is CASTSGSPNEKLFF. DNA for the CDR3: TGTGCCAGCACCTCGGGGAGCCCCAATGAAAAACTGTTTTTT.

This chain uses TRBV14 with TRBJ1-3; D possibly corresponds to TRBD1 (6 bases). Germline V gene sequence: CDR1 SGHDN, CDR2 FVKESK. This CDR3 contains 16 residues. V was shortened by 4 bases and J by 0 bases, with 13 bases between the two germline ends. The chain's CDR3 is CASSPWTAASGNTIYF. For the CDR3, the DNA is TGTGCCAGCAGCCCGTGGACAGCCGCCTCTGGAAACACCATATATTTT.

This sequence joins TRBV7-2 and TRBJ1-2; D is possibly TRBD1 (5 bases). The V gene lost 1 base and the J gene lost 4 bases, with 13 bases spanning the gap. Germline V gives CDR1 SGHTA, CDR2 FQGNSA. The CDR3 has 15 amino acids. The CDR3 DNA reads as TGTGCCAGCAGCTTAGATGGGGCCGCTGGCTATGGCTACACCTTC. It encodes CASSLDGAAGYGYTF.

This rearrangement joins TRBV30 to TRBJ1-2; D not certain. Germline loops: CDR1 GTSNPN, CDR2 SVGIG (reference sequence). V was pared by 0 bases and J by 4 bases, with 18 bases between. The CDR3 spans 16 residues. DNA of the CDR3: TGTGCCTGGAGTGTAAGAGGTGTTACGACCCTCTATGGCTACACCTTC. This sequence encodes CAWSVRGVTTLYGYTF.

V is TRBV10-2 and J is TRBJ2-3; 14 bases match TRBD2. This CDR3 has 19 residues. Germline trimming cut 3 bases from V and 2 bases from J; bases unmatched to any gene: 10. Germline V lookup: CDR1 WSHSY, CDR2 SAAADI. The CDR3 reads CASSESVRTSGGNTDTQYF. The CDR3 DNA is TGCGCCAGCAGTGAAAGCGTCCGGACTAGCGGGGGGAACACAGATACGCAGTATTTT.

The genes are TRBV5-4 and TRBJ2-7, with a possible D match to TRBD2 (5 bases). The germline V gene encodes CDR1 SGHNT and CDR2 YYREEE (reference sequence). The CDR3 has 14 amino acids. V was cut by 0 bases and J by 3 bases, with 10 bases left in between. Here the CDR3 DNA reads TGTGCCAGCAGCTTGGGGCACGGGGACTACGAGCAGTACGTC. Translating gives CASSLGHGDYEQYV.

This clone was seen only once. CDR3 sequence: CASSYSGPTYEQYF. The CDR3 DNA reads as TGTGCCAGCAGTTACTCGGGCCCTACCTACGAGCAGTACTTC. The chain employs TRBV6-6 and TRBJ2-7; D ambiguous. Germline lookup yields CDR1 MNHNY and CDR2 SVGAGI (reference sequence). CDR3 length: 14 residues. V was cut by 0 bases and J by 2 bases, with 8 bases left in between.

This clone was counted once. The chain combines TRBV18 with TRBJ2-4, with TRBD1 matching 7 bases. V was clipped by 2 bases and J by 5 bases; unmatched bases: 0. The CDR3 is 13 residues long. Germline CDR1 and CDR2: KGHSH and LQKENI. For the CDR3, the DNA is TGTGCCAGCTCACCAACAGGGGAAAACATTCAGTACTTC. It is translated as CASSPTGENIQYF. Supplemented by reference TRBV18 and TRBJ2-4, the full variable domain reads NAGVMQNPRHLVRRRGQEARLRCSPMKGHSHVYWYRQLPEEGLKFMVYLQKENIIDESGMPKERFSAEFPKEGPSILRIQQVVRGDSAAYFCASSPTGENIQYFGAGTRLSVL.

This clone was seen a few times. The chain is built from TRBV29-1 and TRBJ2-3, with D perhaps matching TRBD2 (7 bases). V lost 6 bases and J lost 5, with 15 bases in between. The CDR3 length is 13 residues. Germline loops: CDR1 SQVTM, CDR2 ANQGSEA. CDR3 region: CSVGGGARDTQYF. The DNA for the CDR3 is TGCAGCGTGGGAGGGGGGGCGAGAGATACGCAGTATTTT.